This TCR beta chain is from a study of blood T cell repertoires in COVID-19. About the study: Samples representing acute and convalescent COVID-19 were sourced from the United States, Italy and Spain. PBMCs, B-cell-depleted T cells, or T cells were the source of the cDNA or gDNA that made up the material.

V was trimmed by 0 bases and J by 8 bases, leaving 23 bases between them. Germline V gives CDR1 LGHNT, CDR2 FRNRAP. The CDR3 loop spans 18 amino acids. In the original processing: Amplification of reference gene primers was used by the study to estimate nucleated cell counts. Generated by immunoSEQ multiplex PCR, the TCRdb table keeps only in-frame clones and is missing some. V, J and clone size reflect that table, while D and trimming were determined from the DNA. The table shows 90,000 to 130,000 clones, with approximately 79% occurring only once. What was sequenced was peripheral blood. The rearrangement links TRBV12-5 to TRBJ2-1, with D tentatively TRBD1 (7 bases). The sequence was obtained from a woman aged 80 or over with active or convalescent COVID-19. DNA for the CDR3: TGTGCTAGTGGTTTGGTACTCTTGGCGGGACAGAGGGGCGATGAGCAGTTCTTC. Protein product: CASGLVLLAGQRGDEQFF.